This T cell receptor beta chain was profiled in a study of blood T cells in healthy people across ages. Study details: Template-switching capture recovered about one barcoded beta molecule per two T cells.

Then a second PCR, running roughly 6 to 11 cycles, was carried out with a sample-barcoded 5' primer and a J-beta primer mix. A 12-random-nucleotide template-switch adaptor tagged each cDNA molecule. Every sample gave at least 3 million paired-end reads containing CDR3. Each CDR3 protein gets one entry after TCRdb re-called the 5' RACE reads with MiXCR. The table records roughly 800,000 distinct CDR3 sequences, over 45% of them present only once. This clonotype was counted between two and nine times. V lost 7 bases, J lost 3 bases, and 14 bases lay in between. CDR3 length: 13 amino acids. Germline-derived CDR1 and CDR2 are SQVTM and ANQGSEA.

The chain recombines TRBV29-1 with TRBJ2-3, with a weak D call TRBD2 (6 bases). The sample was blood. This TCR derives from a man aged 25 to 40 in good health. The CDR3 region has the DNA TGCAGCGGGGGGTCGGGAGCGACAGATACGCAGTATTTT. This gives the protein CSGGSGATDTQYF.